Sequencing of this TCR beta chain was carried out in a study of post-analysis software for immune sequencing data. The CDR3 consists of 13 residues. CDR1 DFQATT and CDR2 SNEGSKA come from the germline V gene (reference sequence). Findings and caveats of the study: Higher frequency in patients than in controls was seen for five TRBV segments, with TRBV5-6, TRBV5-1 and TRBV20-1 among them.

Included in the TCR beta cDNA libraries were unique molecular identifiers. MiXCR was run by TCRdb on the PCR reads, yielding one entry per CDR3 protein. Found here are 750,000 to 950,000 distinct CDR3 sequences, roughly 50% of them singletons; the top ten hold roughly 4.4%. Turning to this clonotype: Its specificity is unknown.

Sequences were obtained from blood. The V call is TRBV20-1, the J call TRBJ2-5, with D possibly TRBD1 on 6 matching bases. Near its end, the DNA agrees better with TRBJ2-7, so the J call may be wrong. This receptor was taken from a girl between 10 and 17 years old with multiple sclerosis. Here the CDR3 reads CSASPTGDSEQYF. The CDR3 DNA sequence: TGCAGTGCTAGTCCGACAGGAGATAGCGAGCAGTACTTC.